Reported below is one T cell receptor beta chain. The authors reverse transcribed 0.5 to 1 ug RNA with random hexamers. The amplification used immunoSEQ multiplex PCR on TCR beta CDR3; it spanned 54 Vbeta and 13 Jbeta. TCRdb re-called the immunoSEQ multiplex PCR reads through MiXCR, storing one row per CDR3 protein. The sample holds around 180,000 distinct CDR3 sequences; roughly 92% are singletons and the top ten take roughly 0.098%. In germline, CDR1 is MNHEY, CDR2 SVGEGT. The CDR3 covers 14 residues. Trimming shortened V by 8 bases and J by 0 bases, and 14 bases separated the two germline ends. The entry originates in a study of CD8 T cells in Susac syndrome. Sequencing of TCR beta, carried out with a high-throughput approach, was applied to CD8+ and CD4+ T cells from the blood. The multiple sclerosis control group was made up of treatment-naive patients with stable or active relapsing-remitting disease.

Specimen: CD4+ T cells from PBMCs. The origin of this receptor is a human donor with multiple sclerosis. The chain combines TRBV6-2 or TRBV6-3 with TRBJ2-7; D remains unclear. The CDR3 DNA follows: TGTGCCAGCGCCGCAGACTCACCCTCCTACGAGCAGTACTTC. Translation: CASAADSPSYEQYF.